A single sample is the source of the 27 T cell receptor beta chains below, sequenced in a study of T cell repertoires in cytomegalovirus infection. A single record per CDR3 protein comes from TCRdb applying MiXCR to the reads. The sample holds around 69,000 distinct CDR3 sequences; 20% to 25% are singletons and the top ten take roughly 63%. Their specific antigens are unknown. The material was CD8+ T cells from cultured PBMCs, obtained from culture after CMV antigen stimulation. These receptors originate from a human donor in good health (CMV status not recorded). Some clones in this sample may be carry-over from other donors' samples.

This clonotype was detected only a few times. This may come from a read error, since a much larger clone is one base off. The chain carries TRBV6-1 and TRBJ2-1, with 7 bases aligning to TRBD2. CDR1 is MNHNS and CDR2 is SASEGT in the germline V gene. This CDR3 is 11 amino acids long. CDR3 protein: CATSGGNEQLF. The CDR3 DNA is TGTGCCACCTCCGGGGGGAATGAGCAGCTCTTC.

This chain uses TRBV7-2 with TRBJ2-7; a weak D match, TRBD2 (6 bases). Germline V gives CDR1 SGHTA, CDR2 FQGNSA. V was shortened by 5 bases and J by 5 bases, with 19 bases between the two germline ends. There are 15 residues in the CDR3. CDR3 loop: CASSEYSRGYDEQYF. The CDR3 nucleotides are TGTGCCAGCAGCGAGTACTCCCGGGGGTATGACGAGCAGTACTTC. Looking up the rest from reference TRBV7-2 and TRBJ2-7 gives the full variable domain: GAGVSQSPSNKVTEKGKDVELRCDPISGHTALYWYRQSLGQGLEFLIYFQGNSAPDKSGLPSDRFSAERTGGSVSTLTIQRTQQEDSAVYLCASSEYSRGYDEQYFGPGTRLTVT.

This clonotype was recorded a few times. This chain links TRBV7-2 with TRBJ2-1; 8 positions match TRBD1. CDR1 and CDR2 (germline): SGHTA, FQGNSA. V lost 4 bases and J lost 3; bases outside the gene matches: 5. The CDR3 extends over 15 amino acids. CDR3 nucleotides: TGTGCCAGCAGCTCCCGGGACAGGTACTACAATGAGCAGTTCTTC. Its translation is CASSSRDRYYNEQFF.

The chain couples TRBV5-6 to TRBJ1-5, with D hard to call. Germline CDR1 reads SGHDT; CDR2 reads YYEEEE. The CDR3 is 13 residues long. The germline V and J ends were trimmed by 0 bases and 5 bases, with 6 bases remaining between them. The CDR3 reads CASSLGADQPQHF. The CDR3 bases are TGTGCCAGCAGCTTGGGAGCGGATCAGCCCCAGCATTTT.

This clonotype has more than one count but fewer than ten. V and J are TRBV11-2 and TRBJ2-5, with D maybe TRBD2 (6 bases). From germline, CDR1 is SGHAT and CDR2 FQNNGV. Trimming stripped 1 base from V and 5 bases from J, with 17 bases between. The CDR3 spans 16 residues. The CDR3 bases are TGTGCCAGCAGCTTAGGGGACGGCTTCCGGGGGGAGACCCAGTACTTC. Amino acid sequence: CASSLGDGFRGETQYF.

This clonotype was found a few times. The chain is built from TRBV7-9 and TRBJ2-7; TRBD1 or TRBD2 may be the D gene (5 bases each). With 8 bases removed from V and 3 bases from J, the gap between germline ends came to 20 bases. This CDR3 has 15 residues. Germline lookup yields CDR1 SEHNR and CDR2 FQNEAQ (reference sequence). CDR3 region: CASGGRRDGGYEQYF. CDR3 nucleotides: TGTGCCAGCGGAGGACGCAGGGATGGTGGCTACGAGCAGTACTTC.

This clonotype was seen a handful of times. The junction differs from germline at one of its ends, possibly a read error. V gene TRBV5-6 combines with J gene TRBJ2-1; 7 bases fit TRBD2. CDR3 length equals 10 residues. Germline assignment: CDR1 SGHDT and CDR2 YYEEEE. For the CDR3, the DNA is TGTGCCAGCAGCGGGTGGGACTACGACTTC. This gives the protein CASSGWDYDF.

This clonotype is medium-sized by share. This rearrangement joins TRBV7-2 to TRBJ2-7, with TRBD2 matching over 11 bases. With V trimmed by 5 bases and J by 7 bases, 10 bases remained unmatched. CDR3 size: 15 residues. From germline, CDR1 is SGHTA and CDR2 FQGNSA. Here the CDR3 DNA reads TGTGCCAGCAGCACCGCTAGCGGGGGGACCAGAGAGCAGTACTTC. It yields the protein CASSTASGGTREQYF.

The chain uses TRBV5-4 and TRBJ2-7; D possibly matches TRBD1 or TRBD2 (5 bases each). V was shortened by 4 bases and J by 1 base, with 15 bases between the two germline ends. This CDR3 has 15 residues. CDR1 is SGHNT, CDR2 YYREEE, per germline (reference sequence). CDR3: CASSGRGTASYEQYF. The CDR3 coding sequence is TGTGCCAGCAGCGGGAGAGGGACGGCTTCCTACGAGCAGTACTTC.

This rearrangement joins TRBV6-5 to TRBJ2-3; no clear D gene. CDR1 MNHEY and CDR2 SVGAGI come from the germline V gene. This CDR3 is built from 18 residues. Trimming left V 0 bases short and J 0 bases short, with 16 bases between. The CDR3, as DNA: TGTGCCAGCAGTTACTCGATATATAAGGCAGAGAGCACAGATACGCAGTATTTT. Protein product: CASSYSIYKAESTDTQYF.

The chain employs TRBV19 and TRBJ1-5; the match to TRBD1 covers 8 bases. There are 15 residues in the CDR3. The J segment lost 0 bases and the V segment lost 6 bases, leaving 4 bases of the junction unmatched. CDR1 is LNHDA, CDR2 SQIVND, per germline (reference sequence). The CDR3 DNA reads TGTGCCAGTAGGGGACAGGATCTTAGCAATCAGCCCCAGCATTTT. Its translation: CASRGQDLSNQPQHF.

The J gene is TRBJ1-3, the V gene TRBV27; 12 nucleotides agree with TRBD1. After removal of 6 bases from V and 0 bases from J, the junction contained 9 bases not matched to a gene. CDR3 length equals 18 residues. CDR1 and CDR2 from the germline V gene are MNHEY and SMNVEV (reference sequence). For the CDR3, the DNA is TGTGCCAGCAGGAGAGGGGGACAGGGGGCATACTCTGGAAACACCATATATTTT. It yields the protein CASRRGGQGAYSGNTIYF.

This clonotype has a handful of counts. The chain recombines TRBV7-6 with TRBJ2-3; 10 bases line up with TRBD1. CDR1 and CDR2 from the germline V gene are SGHVS and FNYEAQ. With 5 bases clipped from V and 4 bases from J, the junction kept 9 bases outside the gene matches. The CDR3 contains 16 residues. The CDR3 bases are TGTGCCAGCAGCGCCGGGACAGGGGTCGGTGCAGATACGCAGTATTTT. This encodes CASSAGTGVGADTQYF.

The CDR3 spells CASSQERFQDTQYF. The CDR3 coding sequence is TGCGCCAGCAGCCAAGAAAGGTTTCAAGATACGCAGTATTTT. The chain carries TRBV4-3 and TRBJ2-3; the D is unclear. Germline loops: CDR1 LGHNA, CDR2 YSLEER. Trimming left V 0 bases short and J 5 bases short, with 9 bases between. The CDR3 has 14 amino acids.

The gene calls are TRBV12-3 or TRBV12-4 and TRBJ2-7, with 7 bases aligning to TRBD1. The V and J ends lost 5 bases and 7 bases, in that order; junction bases with no gene match: 8. This CDR3 is 13 amino acids long. CDR3 in amino acids: CASSTGALREQYF. The CDR3 DNA is TGTGCCAGCAGTACAGGGGCCTTGAGGGAGCAGTACTTC.

In this sample, this clonotype turned up a few times. This chain connects TRBV2 to TRBJ2-3; 7 bases align to TRBD2. With V trimmed by 5 bases and J by 0 bases, 17 bases remained unmatched. Germline CDR1 reads SNHLY; CDR2 reads FYNNEI. This CDR3 is built from 19 residues. The CDR3 reads CASSPSLGTTPPSTDTQYF. DNA of the CDR3: TGTGCCAGCAGTCCCTCACTTGGGACTACCCCTCCTAGCACAGATACGCAGTATTTT.

The table lists this clonotype with many counts. The chain has TRBV7-8 and TRBJ2-5; possibly TRBD2 for D (5 bases). Germline V lookup: CDR1 SGHVS, CDR2 FQNEAQ. This CDR3 is built from 14 residues. V was pared by 3 bases and J by 2 bases, with 10 bases between. The CDR3 coding sequence is TGTGCCAGCAGCTTCAAACTAGTTCAAGAGACCCAGTACTTC. Protein sequence: CASSFKLVQETQYF.

In its sample, this clonotype was seen a few times. The chain couples TRBV7-9 to TRBJ2-1, with D perhaps matching TRBD2 (7 bases). V lost 4 bases and J lost 8, with 12 bases in between. This CDR3 comprises 13 residues. Germline CDR1 and CDR2: SEHNR and FQNEAQ (reference sequence). CDR3 in amino acids: CASSWAGADEQFF. For the CDR3, the DNA is TGTGCCAGCAGCTGGGCGGGGGCTGATGAGCAGTTCTTC.

The CDR3 sequence: CASSSRQGINEQFF. CDR3 DNA sequence: TGTGCCAGCAGCTCTCGACAGGGTATCAATGAGCAGTTCTTC. This rearrangement joins TRBV7-9 to TRBJ2-1; 7 bases align to TRBD1. Germline CDR1 SEHNR, CDR2 FQNEAQ (reference sequence). This CDR3 spans 14 amino acids. With V trimmed by 4 bases and J by 6 bases, 6 bases remained unmatched. Based on the CDR3 plus reference TRBV7-9 and TRBJ2-1, the full variable domain is DTGVSQNPRHKITKRGQNVTFRCDPISEHNRLYWYRQTLGQGPEFLTYFQNEAQLEKSRLLSDRFSAERPKGSFSTLEIQRTEQGDSAMYLCASSSRQGINEQFFGPGTRLTVL.

This clonotype was seen more than once but under ten times. The DNA of the CDR3 is TGTGCCACCAGCAGGGGTTGGGGACAGGGCTACGAGCAGTACTTC. Its translation is CATSRGWGQGYEQYF. The rearrangement links TRBV15 to TRBJ2-7, with 9 positions matching TRBD1. Germline V CDR1 and CDR2: LNHNV, YYDKDF (reference sequence). This CDR3 comprises 15 residues. The ends lost 3 bases at V and 3 bases at J; junction bases unmatched: 6.

Concerning this clonotype: Lacking the conserved final phenylalanine or tryptophan, this CDR3 likely reflects a read error. The chain is built from TRBV7-9 and TRBJ1-4; possible D gene TRBD1, 5 bases. Trimming stripped 2 bases from V and 8 bases from J, with 6 bases between. This CDR3 contains 12 residues. Germline lookup yields CDR1 SEHNR and CDR2 FQNEAQ (reference sequence). CDR3 amino acids: CASSLRGEKLFL. The CDR3 DNA reads as TGTGCCAGCAGCTTACGGGGGGAAAAACTGTTTTTA.

This clonotype has at least ten counts. The J gene is TRBJ2-1, the V gene TRBV6-5; perhaps TRBD1 as D (6 bases). The V end lost 0 bases, the J end lost 8 bases, and 14 bases lay between the germline ends. CDR3 size: 15 residues. Germline CDR1 and CDR2: MNHEY and SVGAGI. The CDR3 DNA is TGTGCCAGCAGTTACTCGTTGACAGGTCTGGATGAGCAGTTCTTC. Amino acid sequence: CASSYSLTGLDEQFF.

This clonotype occurred a few times. The chain is built from TRBV9 and TRBJ1-6; D call uncertain. The CDR3 extends over 17 amino acids. Germline CDR1 is SGDLS and CDR2 is YYNGEE. V was shortened by 0 bases and J by 5 bases, with 15 bases between the two germline ends. This CDR3 reads CASSVDSWTVDNSPLHF. The CDR3 coding sequence is TGTGCCAGCAGCGTAGATTCTTGGACGGTGGATAATTCACCCCTCCACTTT.

This clonotype was counted between two and nine times. The genes are TRBV6-2 or TRBV6-3 and TRBJ2-7, with TRBD1 identical over 10 bases. The J segment lost 5 bases and the V segment lost 2 bases, leaving 3 bases of the junction unmatched. This CDR3 region has 14 residues. Germline assignment: CDR1 MNHEY and CDR2 SVGEGT. The CDR3 here is CASSYRDRGDEQYF. DNA of the CDR3: TGTGCCAGCAGTTACCGGGACAGGGGTGACGAGCAGTACTTC.

This clonotype was seen a handful of times. The chain joins TRBV11-2 to TRBJ2-7; D is perhaps TRBD1 (6 bases). V was trimmed by 5 bases and J by 2 bases, leaving 19 bases between them. From germline, CDR1 is SGHAT and CDR2 FQNNGV. This CDR3 is built from 16 residues. The CDR3 coding sequence is TGTGCCAGCAGCCCCAGGGGCAGTGGGGATCCCTACGAGCAGTACTTC. It specifies CASSPRGSGDPYEQYF.

The chain recombines TRBV6-2 or TRBV6-3 with TRBJ2-1; 13 bases fit TRBD2. Germline values: CDR1 MNHEY, CDR2 SVGEGT. Germline trimming cut 2 bases from V and 8 bases from J; bases unmatched to any gene: 12. This CDR3 comprises 18 residues. The CDR3 here is CASSYPLTGTSGVDEQFF. CDR3 nucleotide sequence: TGTGCCAGCAGTTACCCCCTTACCGGGACTAGCGGGGTAGATGAGCAGTTCTTC.

At least ten counts were recorded for this clonotype. This chain links TRBV28 with TRBJ2-3, with D perhaps TRBD1 or TRBD2 (6 bases each). The CDR3 runs 14 residues. CDR1 and CDR2 (germline): MDHEN, SYDVKM. The V end lost 2 bases, the J end lost 5 bases, and 11 bases lay between the germline ends. The CDR3 is CASSLLGGLDTQYF. In DNA form, the CDR3 reads TGTGCCAGCAGTTTACTGGGGGGCCTAGATACGCAGTATTTT.